This is a list of T cell receptor beta chains from one sample in a study of blood T cell repertoires in COVID-19. TCRdb's table, derived via immunoSEQ multiplex PCR, lists solely in-frame clones and lacks some. Among 200,000 to 250,000 clones listed, around 90% were seen once. Sequencing used peripheral blood. The receptors originated from a man in his thirties or forties with acute or convalescent COVID-19. Each CDR3 is given without its conserved first and last residue. The D gene is left open where the match is weak.

TRBD2 | TRBV2 | ASSRTSLNEQF
NA | TRBV10-3 | AISTATGYYEQY
NA | TRBV15 | ATSRENPGTYEQY
TRBD2 | TRBV4-1 | ASSQEELAGGWGGELF
NA | TRBV30 | AWSPSRVAYEQY
TRBD1 | TRBV5-6 | ASSLYKQGWDQPQH
NA | TRBV5-4 | ASSLVDGGEQY
NA | TRBV5-1 | ASSPEGVSTGELF
NA | TRBV10-1 | ASSPNTGELF
NA | TRBV5-1 | ASSFEVLTEAF
NA | TRBV18 | ASSPQGHPYQPQH
NA | TRBV10-1 | ASSVGPSTDTQY
NA | TRBV24-1 | ATRPNRENAGYT
TRBD2 | TRBV18 | ASSPIAGGTDTQY
NA | TRBV29-1 | SVVTAPYEQY
TRBD2 | TRBV3-1/TRBV3-2 | ASSFAGTSYEQF
TRBD1 | TRBV10-1 | ASRFSRGKMNNSPLH
TRBD1 | TRBV28 | ASSRQGGDEKLF
NA | TRBV15 | ATSRDGGYQPQH
NA | TRBV6-5 | ASSYDHSTYEQY
TRBD1 | TRBV4-1 | ASSQDQGAGGAEAF
TRBD1 | TRBV14 | ASSDRRNSGANVLT
NA | TRBV19 | ASSLTASSYNEQF
TRBD1 | TRBV2 | ARRGREGSNYGYT
NA | TRBV7-9 | ASSPTVRFTNTEAF
NA | TRBV12-3/TRBV12-4 | ASSPDSSKGYT
NA | TRBV19 | ASKSGSYNEQF
TRBD2 | TRBV19 | ASSTSTGGLAGLDEQY
NA | TRBV10-3 | AISDTSRGDPDTQY
NA | TRBV5-1 | ASSFLSNPNTGELF
NA | TRBV14 | ASSQVRGSYNEQF